The 9 T cell receptor beta chains reported below all come from one sample, sequenced in a study of control samples from healthy donors and cancer patients. TCRdb's copy holds only in-frame clones and misses some; the assay was immunoSEQ multiplex PCR. Of 57,000 or so clones listed, roughly 92% were seen once; the top ten hold almost 4%. Sequenced material: blood. Every receptor here comes from a man under 40 in good health.

The rearrangement joins TRBV9 to TRBJ2-5, with D possibly being TRBD2 (7 bases). This CDR3 spans 15 amino acids. Trimming cost V 2 bases and J 4 bases, with 15 bases left between them. CDR1 is SGDLS, CDR2 YYNGEE, per germline. The CDR3 spells CASSVGGGIRETQYF. Here the CDR3 DNA reads TGTGCCAGCAGCGTGGGAGGGGGAATTCGAGAGACCCAGTACTTC.

The chain carries TRBV11-2 and TRBJ2-5; 7 positions agree with TRBD2. Germline V gene sequence: CDR1 SGHAT, CDR2 FQNNGV. V lost 3 bases to trimming and J lost 9 bases; unmatched junction nucleotides: 10. The CDR3 runs 14 residues. The CDR3 region has the DNA TGTGCCAGCAGCTTCAGCGGGACCCCGGTGGCCCAGTACTTC. Its protein product is CASSFSGTPVAQYF.

The CDR3 loop is CASSPDENYGYTF. CDR3 DNA sequence: TGTGCCAGCTCACCAGACGAGAACTATGGCTACACCTTC. The rearrangement links TRBV18 to TRBJ1-2; no firm D call. With 2 bases removed from V and 2 bases from J, the gap between germline ends came to 6 bases. The germline V gene has CDR1 KGHSH and CDR2 LQKENI. The CDR3 covers 13 residues. Full variable domain (missing parts from reference TRBV18 and TRBJ1-2): NAGVMQNPRHLVRRRGQEARLRCSPMKGHSHVYWYRQLPEEGLKFMVYLQKENIIDESGMPKERFSAEFPKEGPSILRIQQVVRGDSAAYFCASSPDENYGYTFGSGTRLTVV.

The V gene is TRBV3-1 (or the pseudogene TRBV3-2), the J gene TRBJ1-6; D not resolved. Trimming removed 4 bases from V and 4 bases from J, with 8 bases in between. The CDR3 totals 14 residues. Germline CDR1 is LGHDT and CDR2 is YNNKEL (reference sequence). The CDR3 loop reads CASSLQPYNSPLHF. The CDR3 nucleotides are TGTGCCAGCAGCCTCCAGCCTTATAATTCACCCCTCCACTTT.

The DNA of the CDR3 is TGTGCCAGCCGAGATGAGTCTGCGGTGAAGCAGTATTTT. Amino acids: CASRDESAVKQYF. The rearrangement joins TRBV12-3 or TRBV12-4 to TRBJ2-3; no definite D call. The CDR3 sequence is 13 residues long. V lost 8 bases, J lost 11 bases, and 20 bases lay in between.

The chain uses TRBV7-9 and TRBJ2-7; 9 bases line up with TRBD1. This CDR3 is 15 amino acids long. Germline V lookup: CDR1 SEHNR, CDR2 FQNEAQ (reference sequence). The V segment lost 4 bases and the J segment 3 bases; nucleotides outside the gene matches: 7. Here the CDR3 reads CASSSRDREIYEQYF. CDR3 sequence (DNA): TGTGCCAGCAGCTCCCGGGACAGGGAGATCTACGAGCAGTACTTC. The variable domain in full, completed from reference TRBV7-9 and TRBJ2-7, reads DTGVSQNPRHKITKRGQNVTFRCDPISEHNRLYWYRQTLGQGPEFLTYFQNEAQLEKSRLLSDRFSAERPKGSFSTLEIQRTEQGDSAMYLCASSSRDREIYEQYFGPGTRLTVT.

This clone was observed a single time. The gene calls are TRBV7-2 and TRBJ2-5, with a tentative D call TRBD2 (5 bases). The CDR3 consists of 13 residues. The germline CDR1 and CDR2 sequences are SGHTA and FQGNSA. Trimming removed 5 bases at V and 9 bases at J, with 16 bases between. Here the CDR3 DNA reads TGTGCCAGCAGCCCCCACGTTCTGGAGGCCCAGTACTTC. Its translation: CASSPHVLEAQYF. Drawing the rest from reference TRBV7-2 and TRBJ2-5, the complete variable domain is GAGVSQSPSNKVTEKGKDVELRCDPISGHTALYWYRQSLGQGLEFLIYFQGNSAPDKSGLPSDRFSAERTGGSVSTLTIQRTQQEDSAVYLCASSPHVLEAQYFGPGTRLLVL.

The chain carries TRBV3-1 (or the pseudogene TRBV3-2) and TRBJ2-5; 8 bases line up with TRBD2. Germline trimming cut 5 bases from V and 7 bases from J; bases unmatched to any gene: 9. The CDR3 extends over 14 amino acids. CDR1 and CDR2 (germline): LGHDT, YNNKEL (reference sequence). This CDR3 is CASSTRGAEGTQYF. DNA of the CDR3: TGTGCCAGCAGCACGCGGGGGGCCGAGGGGACCCAGTACTTC.

The CDR3 bases are TGTGCCACCAGTGATTCGACGGACAACTATGGCTACACCTTC. Translation: CATSDSTDNYGYTF. This chain links TRBV24-1 with TRBJ1-2; D is undetermined. Germline-derived CDR1 and CDR2 are KGHDR and SFDVKD. The CDR3 is 14 amino acids. V was trimmed by 2 bases and J by 2 bases, leaving 8 bases between them.